These 28 T cell receptor beta chains came from one sample sequenced in a study of blood T cell repertoires in COVID-19. Sequenced by immunoSEQ multiplex PCR; TCRdb stores in-frame clones only, minus some. The sample has 69,000 or so clones, around 83% seen once; the top ten hold 8.5% to 10%. Sequenced material: peripheral blood. These receptors were obtained from an elderly woman with acute or convalescent COVID-19.

Written as DNA, the CDR3 is TGTGCCAGCAGCTTGTTAGACAGTCCCTCCTACGAGCAGTACTTC. Its protein is CASSLLDSPSYEQYF. The chain employs TRBV5-5 and TRBJ2-7; weak D call: TRBD1 (5 bases). This CDR3 is built from 15 residues. V lost 1 base and J lost 0, with 11 bases in between. CDR1 SGHKS and CDR2 YYEKEE come from the germline V gene (reference sequence).

This chain joins TRBV5-1 and TRBJ2-2; TRBD2 is a possible D gene (6 bases). Deletions cut 4 bases from V and 9 bases from J, with 22 bases between. The germline V gene encodes CDR1 SGHRS and CDR2 YFSETQ. CDR3 length: 16 residues. CDR3 protein: CASSPGDRGRGRELFF. The CDR3 DNA sequence: TGCGCCAGCAGCCCCGGGGACCGGGGCCGGGGGAGGGAGCTGTTTTTT.

This chain joins TRBV5-1 and TRBJ2-3; D unclear. Trimming took off 4 bases at V and 0 bases at J, with 6 bases between the two ends. The CDR3 spans 13 residues. Germline V lookup: CDR1 SGHRS, CDR2 YFSETQ. In DNA, the CDR3 is TGCGCCAGCAGCCTTCCCAGCACAGATACGCAGTATTTT. It encodes CASSLPSTDTQYF.

The chain carries TRBV19 and TRBJ1-6, with 8 bases matching TRBD1. V lost 5 bases to trimming and J lost 9 bases; unmatched junction nucleotides: 6. The CDR3 contains 14 residues. Looked up from germline, CDR1 is LNHDA and CDR2 is SQIVND (reference sequence). The CDR3 reads CASSEVRGLSPLHF. The CDR3 nucleotides are TGTGCCAGTAGTGAGGTCAGGGGGCTTTCACCCCTCCACTTT.

The V and J genes are TRBV7-9 and TRBJ1-4, with D possibly TRBD1 on 6 matching bases. The CDR3 has 14 amino acids. V lost 4 bases, J lost 7 bases, and 13 bases lay in between. In germline, CDR1 is SEHNR, CDR2 FQNEAQ (reference sequence). CDR3 loop: CASSYGGQFEKLFF. CDR3 DNA: TGTGCCAGCAGCTACGGGGGGCAATTTGAAAAACTGTTTTTT.

This clone is a singleton in its sample. The V call is TRBV3-1 (or the pseudogene TRBV3-2), the J call TRBJ2-5, with 8 positions matching TRBD2. V dropped 4 bases and J dropped 4; count of bases not matched to a gene: 2. Germline V gene sequence: CDR1 LGHDT, CDR2 YNNKEL (reference sequence). The CDR3 consists of 13 residues. CDR3 residues: CASSPGGVETQYF. The DNA of the CDR3 is TGTGCCAGCAGCCCCGGGGGGGTAGAGACCCAGTACTTC.

The V gene is TRBV19, the J gene TRBJ1-5; 11 bases are shared with TRBD1. The V gene's germline CDR1 is LNHDA and CDR2 SQIVND (reference sequence). V lost 8 bases, J lost 7 bases, and 7 bases stayed unmatched. This CDR3 region has 14 residues. The CDR3 DNA sequence: TGTGCCAGTTCCGGGACAGGGGGGGGCCAGCCCCAGCATTTT. This sequence encodes CASSGTGGGQPQHF.

The CDR3 is CASSLTSGSYNEQFF. CDR3 coding DNA: TGTGCCAGCAGCTTGACTAGCGGATCCTACAATGAGCAGTTCTTC. The rearrangement links TRBV5-4 to TRBJ2-1, with 8 bases aligning to TRBD2. V was pared by 1 base and J by 1 base, with 1 base of the junction left unmatched. The germline V gene encodes CDR1 SGHNT and CDR2 YYREEE (reference sequence). This CDR3 comprises 15 residues.

This sequence joins TRBV9 and TRBJ2-2; the D gene is possibly TRBD2 (5 bases). From germline, CDR1 is SGDLS and CDR2 YYNGEE. V was cut by 0 bases and J by 5 bases, with 17 bases left in between. The CDR3 is 17 residues long. In DNA, the CDR3 is TGTGCCAGCAGCGTAGGTCTAGCTCGCCTTGTTACCGGGGAGCTGTTTTTT. This encodes CASSVGLARLVTGELFF.

The rearrangement joins TRBV11-2 to TRBJ2-1; the match to TRBD2 covers 14 bases. There are 18 residues in the CDR3. The V gene's germline CDR1 is SGHAT and CDR2 FQNNGV. V was clipped by 1 base and J by 7 bases; unmatched bases: 9. The CDR3 nucleotides read TGTGCCAGCAGCTTAGGGGAGCCGGGACTAGCGGGGGTGAATGAGCAGTTCTTC. It is translated as CASSLGEPGLAGVNEQFF.

This sequence joins TRBV6-5 and TRBJ2-1; TRBD2 matches at 10 bases. The CDR3 consists of 14 residues. V lost 6 bases, J lost 7 bases, and 6 bases stayed unmatched. Germline lookup yields CDR1 MNHEY and CDR2 SVGAGI. The CDR3 DNA reads as TGTGCCAGCAGAAGCGGGGGGGCGAGGAATGAGCAGTTCTTC. Residues: CASRSGGARNEQFF.

A single count supports this clone. The gene calls are TRBV19 and TRBJ1-1, with 8 positions matching TRBD1. CDR3 length equals 16 residues. Germline V gene data show CDR1 as LNHDA and CDR2 as SQIVND (reference sequence). The V and J ends lost 3 bases and 1 base, in that order; junction bases with no gene match: 7. Here the CDR3 reads CASSMPGQASNTEAFF. CDR3 nucleotides: TGTGCCAGTAGTATGCCGGGACAGGCCTCGAACACTGAAGCTTTCTTT.

The V call is TRBV19, the J call TRBJ1-5; tentatively, D is TRBD1 (5 bases). Germline CDR1 reads LNHDA; CDR2 reads SQIVND (reference sequence). With 1 base removed from V and 6 bases from J, the gap between germline ends came to 13 bases. This CDR3 is built from 15 residues. CDR3 sequence: CASSIGQGGGQPQHF. The CDR3 coding sequence is TGTGCCAGTAGTATAGGGCAGGGAGGCGGTCAGCCCCAGCATTTT.

This chain links TRBV30 with TRBJ2-5; D remains unclear. The CDR3 consists of 14 residues. The germline CDR1 and CDR2 sequences are GTSNPN and SVGIG (reference sequence). Deletions cut 3 bases from V and 7 bases from J, with 18 bases between. In nucleotides, the CDR3 is TGTGCCTGGAGGGGCTCCGTCGTTACTGTGACCCAGTACTTC. This gives the protein CAWRGSVVTVTQYF.

This rearrangement joins TRBV6-5 to TRBJ2-7; D is possibly TRBD1 (5 bases). The CDR3 runs 15 residues. CDR1 is MNHEY, CDR2 SVGAGI, per germline. The V and J ends lost 0 bases and 4 bases respectively, with 13 bases between them. CDR3 in amino acids: CASSYSMADSYEQYF. The CDR3 nucleotides are TGTGCCAGCAGTTACTCGATGGCAGACAGTTACGAGCAGTACTTC.

The V and J genes are TRBV19 and TRBJ2-5, with a weak D call TRBD2 (7 bases). Looked up from germline, CDR1 is LNHDA and CDR2 is SQIVND (reference sequence). V gave up 6 bases and J gave up 1 base, with 15 bases separating them. CDR3 size: 15 residues. This CDR3 reads CASRRGGHLQETQYF. The CDR3 DNA is TGTGCCAGTAGGAGGGGGGGGCACCTCCAAGAGACCCAGTACTTC.

The V and J genes are TRBV5-1 and TRBJ2-1, with D tentatively TRBD2 (5 bases). The germline V and J ends were trimmed by 5 bases and 9 bases, with 18 bases remaining between them. The CDR3 spans 14 residues. Germline assignment: CDR1 SGHRS and CDR2 YFSETQ. Here the CDR3 DNA reads TGCGCCAGCAGACCGTTCGAGGGTCTGGGTGAGCAGTTCTTC. Encoded protein: CASRPFEGLGEQFF. The full variable domain, its missing parts supplied by reference TRBV5-1 and TRBJ2-1, is KAGVTQTPRYLIKTRGQQVTLSCSPISGHRSVSWYQQTPGQGLQFLFEYFSETQRNKGNFPGRFSGRQFSNSRSEMNVSTLELGDSALYLCASRPFEGLGEQFFGPGTRLTVL.

V and J are TRBV7-2 and TRBJ2-5, with 8 bases aligning to TRBD1. CDR3 size: 15 residues. V lost 5 bases to trimming and J lost 7 bases; unmatched junction nucleotides: 12. In germline, CDR1 is SGHTA, CDR2 FQGNSA. The CDR3 loop reads CASSPGTGGQRTQYF. The CDR3 nucleotides are TGTGCCAGCAGCCCGGGGACAGGCGGCCAGCGGACCCAGTACTTC.

The rearrangement links TRBV2 to TRBJ2-3; no reliable D call. CDR3 length equals 13 residues. V lost 7 bases to trimming and J lost 2 bases, with 10 bases between them. CDR1 SNHLY and CDR2 FYNNEI come from the germline V gene. The CDR3 DNA reads TGTGCCAGCATTACTGTCTTCACAGATACGCAGTATTTT. Protein sequence: CASITVFTDTQYF.

J is TRBJ2-7 and V is TRBV7-8, with D tentatively TRBD2 (5 bases). This CDR3 has 14 residues. The germline CDR1 and CDR2 sequences are SGHVS and FQNEAQ. V dropped 1 base and J dropped 8 bases, with 15 bases sitting between them. The CDR3, as DNA: TGTGCCAGCAGCTTAGACGGGGAGCCCATGAAGCAGTACTTC. Amino acids: CASSLDGEPMKQYF.

The chain's CDR3 is CASSYGTGGAAFF. For the CDR3, the DNA is TGTGCCAGCAGTTACGGTACAGGGGGGGCAGCTTTCTTT. The V and J genes are TRBV6-5 and TRBJ1-1; 8 bases line up with TRBD1. V was clipped by 2 bases and J by 10 bases; unmatched bases: 6. The CDR3 extends over 13 amino acids. CDR1 and CDR2 from the germline V gene are MNHEY and SVGAGI.

V and J are TRBV11-2 and TRBJ1-2; TRBD1 aligns across 9 bases. The CDR3 covers 14 residues. The germline gives CDR1 SGHAT, CDR2 FQNNGV. With V trimmed by 5 bases and J by 4 bases, 5 bases remained unmatched. CDR3 region: CASSMGQGAYGYTF. DNA of the CDR3: TGTGCCAGCAGCATGGGACAGGGAGCCTATGGCTACACCTTC.

The DNA for the CDR3 is TGTGCCATCAGTGAGTCTGGAGGACCCGGGCAAAACATTCAGTACTTC. As protein: CAISESGGPGQNIQYF. The chain carries TRBV10-3 and TRBJ2-4; D is perhaps TRBD2 (5 bases). With 0 bases removed from V and 5 bases from J, the gap between germline ends came to 14 bases. Germline V gives CDR1 ENHRY, CDR2 SYGVKD. This CDR3 has 16 residues.

This clone was counted a single time. V is TRBV25-1 and J is TRBJ2-2, with 8 bases matching TRBD2. Germline V CDR1 and CDR2: MGHDK, SYGVNS. The ends lost 1 base at V and 3 bases at J; junction bases unmatched: 7. The length of the CDR3 is 17 residues. Written as DNA, the CDR3 is TGTGCCAGCAGTGAATGGTTTGCGGGGGGTTACACCGGGGAGCTGTTTTTT. It is translated as CASSEWFAGGYTGELFF.

The rearrangement links TRBV7-3 to TRBJ2-5; a weak D match, TRBD2 (5 bases). Germline V gene data show CDR1 as SGHTA and CDR2 as FQGTGA. The CDR3 totals 15 residues. V lost 2 bases and J 2 bases, leaving 12 bases between the germline ends. The CDR3 spells CASSLAPADQETQYF. CDR3 in DNA: TGTGCCAGCAGCTTAGCCCCAGCGGATCAAGAGACCCAGTACTTC.

V and J are TRBV5-1 and TRBJ2-2; the match to TRBD1 covers 8 bases. Germline V lookup: CDR1 SGHRS, CDR2 YFSETQ. V trimming: 0 bases; J trimming: 7 bases; junction bases outside the gene matches: 2. The CDR3 runs to 14 residues. The CDR3 is CASSLEQGVGELFF. The CDR3 DNA is TGCGCCAGCAGCTTGGAACAGGGGGTCGGGGAGCTGTTTTTT.

V usage is TRBV4-1 and J usage is TRBJ2-1, with TRBD2 identical over 9 bases. V shed 3 bases, J shed 8 bases, and the junction held 11 bases outside the gene matches. Germline lookup yields CDR1 MGHRA and CDR2 YSYEKL. CDR3 size: 16 residues. The CDR3 protein is CASSHPAGGPIDEQFF. CDR3 in DNA: TGCGCCAGCAGCCACCCCGCGGGGGGGCCTATTGATGAGCAGTTCTTC.

This clone was seen a handful of times. CDR3 DNA sequence: TGTGCCAGTAGTCCGGGAGCGAATTCACCCCTCCACTTT. It translates to CASSPGANSPLHF. The rearrangement joins TRBV19 to TRBJ1-6; D is ambiguous. The V end was cut by 5 bases, the J end by 7 bases, with 9 bases between. The CDR3 covers 13 residues. The V gene's germline CDR1 is LNHDA and CDR2 SQIVND (reference sequence).